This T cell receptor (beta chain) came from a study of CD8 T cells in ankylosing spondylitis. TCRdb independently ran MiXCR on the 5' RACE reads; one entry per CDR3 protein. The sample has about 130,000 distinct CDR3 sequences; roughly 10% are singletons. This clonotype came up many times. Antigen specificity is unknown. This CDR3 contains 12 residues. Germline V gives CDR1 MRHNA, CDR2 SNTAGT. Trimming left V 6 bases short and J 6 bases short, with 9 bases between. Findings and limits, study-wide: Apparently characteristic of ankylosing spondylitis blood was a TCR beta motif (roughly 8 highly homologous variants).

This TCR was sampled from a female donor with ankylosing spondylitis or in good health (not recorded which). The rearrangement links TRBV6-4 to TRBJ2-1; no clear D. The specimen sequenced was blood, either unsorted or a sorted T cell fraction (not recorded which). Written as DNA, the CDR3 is TGTGCCAGCAGCGGACGGAGCAATGAGCAGTTCTTC. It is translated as CASSGRSNEQFF.